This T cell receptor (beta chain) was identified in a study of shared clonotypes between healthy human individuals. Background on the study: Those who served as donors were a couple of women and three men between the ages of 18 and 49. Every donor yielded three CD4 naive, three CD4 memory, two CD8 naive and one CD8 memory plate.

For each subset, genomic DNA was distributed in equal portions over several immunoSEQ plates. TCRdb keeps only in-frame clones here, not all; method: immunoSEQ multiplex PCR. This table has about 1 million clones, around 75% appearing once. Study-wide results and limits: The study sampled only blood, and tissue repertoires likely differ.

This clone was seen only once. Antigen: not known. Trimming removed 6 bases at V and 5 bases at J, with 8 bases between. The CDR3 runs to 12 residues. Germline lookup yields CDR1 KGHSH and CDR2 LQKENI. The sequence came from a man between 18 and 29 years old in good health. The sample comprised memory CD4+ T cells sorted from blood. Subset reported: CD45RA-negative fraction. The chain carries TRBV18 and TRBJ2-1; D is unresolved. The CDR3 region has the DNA TGTGCCAGCTCGCTGGTTCACAATGAGCAGTTCTTC. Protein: CASSLVHNEQFF.